This entry concerns a single TCR beta chain. This entry comes from a study of control samples from healthy donors and cancer patients. Using immunoSEQ multiplex PCR, the repertoire was profiled, and TCRdb retains in-frame clones only, with some absent. Counted here are about 130,000 clones, under 95% occurring once; the ten biggest clones make up over 1.5%. CDR3 size: 16 residues. Deletions cut 4 bases from V and 4 bases from J, with 19 bases between. From germline, CDR1 is SGHTA and CDR2 FQGNSA. The receptor was derived from a middle-aged man with head and neck cancer. This sequence joins TRBV7-2 and TRBJ2-5; the D gene is possibly TRBD2 (5 bases). The material sequenced was PBMCs. The chain's CDR3 is CASSSRLPGGGETQYF. CDR3 DNA sequence: TGTGCCAGCAGCTCGCGACTGCCAGGAGGTGGAGAGACCCAGTACTTC.